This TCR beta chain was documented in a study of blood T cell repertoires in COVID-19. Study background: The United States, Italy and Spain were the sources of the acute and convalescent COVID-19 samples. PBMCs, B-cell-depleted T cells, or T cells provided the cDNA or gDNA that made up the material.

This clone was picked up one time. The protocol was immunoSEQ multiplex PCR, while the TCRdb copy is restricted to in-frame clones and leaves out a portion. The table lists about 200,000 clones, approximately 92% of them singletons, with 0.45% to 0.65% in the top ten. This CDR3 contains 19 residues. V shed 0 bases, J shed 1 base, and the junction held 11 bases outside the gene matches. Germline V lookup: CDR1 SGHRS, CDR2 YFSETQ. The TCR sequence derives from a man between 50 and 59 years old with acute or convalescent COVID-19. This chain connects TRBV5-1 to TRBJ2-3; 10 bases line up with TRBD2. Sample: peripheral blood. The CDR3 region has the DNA TGCGCCAGCAGCTTGGGGCCTCTGAGCGGGAGGGCCGGCACAGATACGCAGTATTTT. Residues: CASSLGPLSGRAGTDTQYF.